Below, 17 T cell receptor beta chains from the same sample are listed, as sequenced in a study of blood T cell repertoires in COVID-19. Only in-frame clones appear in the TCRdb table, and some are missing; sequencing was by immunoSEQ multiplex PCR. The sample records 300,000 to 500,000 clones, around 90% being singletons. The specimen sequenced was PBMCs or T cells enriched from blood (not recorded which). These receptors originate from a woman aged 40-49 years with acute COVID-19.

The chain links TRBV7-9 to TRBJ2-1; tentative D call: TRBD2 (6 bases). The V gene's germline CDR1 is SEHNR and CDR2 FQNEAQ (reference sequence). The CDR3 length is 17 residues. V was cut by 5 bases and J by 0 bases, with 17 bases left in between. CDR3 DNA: TGTGCCAGCAGCGATCGTACGGGGGTGGGCTCCTACAATGAGCAGTTCTTC. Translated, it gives CASSDRTGVGSYNEQFF.

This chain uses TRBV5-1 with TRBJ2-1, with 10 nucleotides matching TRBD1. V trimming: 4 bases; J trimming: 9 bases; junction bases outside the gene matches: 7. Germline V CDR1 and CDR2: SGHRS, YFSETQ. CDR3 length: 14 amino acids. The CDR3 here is CASSLDRGDAEQFF. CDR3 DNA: TGCGCCAGCAGCCTGGACAGGGGGGATGCTGAGCAGTTCTTC.

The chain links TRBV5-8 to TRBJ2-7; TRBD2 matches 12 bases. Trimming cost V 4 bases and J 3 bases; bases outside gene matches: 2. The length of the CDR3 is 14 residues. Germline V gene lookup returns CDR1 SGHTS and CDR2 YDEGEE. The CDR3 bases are TGTGCCAGCAGCGTGACTAGCGGGGGCTACGAGCAGTACTTC. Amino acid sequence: CASSVTSGGYEQYF.

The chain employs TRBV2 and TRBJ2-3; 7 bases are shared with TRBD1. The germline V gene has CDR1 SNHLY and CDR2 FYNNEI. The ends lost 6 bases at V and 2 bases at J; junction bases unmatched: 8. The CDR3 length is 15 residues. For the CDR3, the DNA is TGTGCCAGCAGCCCACGGACAGGCTACACAGATACGCAGTATTTT. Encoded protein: CASSPRTGYTDTQYF.

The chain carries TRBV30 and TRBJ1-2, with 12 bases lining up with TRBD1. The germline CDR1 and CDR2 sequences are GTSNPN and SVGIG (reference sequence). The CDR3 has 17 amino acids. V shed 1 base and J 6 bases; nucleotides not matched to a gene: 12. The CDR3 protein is CAWSEVGPGTGGHGYTF. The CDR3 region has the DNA TGTGCCTGGAGTGAGGTTGGTCCCGGGACAGGGGGCCATGGCTACACCTTC.

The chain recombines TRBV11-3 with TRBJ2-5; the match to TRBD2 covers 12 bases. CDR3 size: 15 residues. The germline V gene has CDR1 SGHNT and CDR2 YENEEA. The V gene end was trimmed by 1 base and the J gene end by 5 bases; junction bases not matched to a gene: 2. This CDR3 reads CASSLGLAGDETQYF. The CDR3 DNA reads TGTGCCAGCAGCTTAGGACTAGCGGGGGACGAGACCCAGTACTTC. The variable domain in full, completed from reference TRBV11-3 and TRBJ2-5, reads EAGVVQSPRYKIIEKKQPVAFWCNPISGHNTLYWYLQNLGQGPELLIRYENEEAVDDSQLPKDRFSAERLKGVDSTLKIQPAELGDSAVYLCASSLGLAGDETQYFGPGTRLLVL.

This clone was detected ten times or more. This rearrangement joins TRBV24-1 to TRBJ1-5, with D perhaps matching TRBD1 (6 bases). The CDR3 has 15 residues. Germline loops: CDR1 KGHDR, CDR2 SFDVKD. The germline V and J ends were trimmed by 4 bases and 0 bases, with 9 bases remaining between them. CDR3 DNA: TGTGCCACCAGTGAACCAGGGGCTAGCAATCAGCCCCAGCATTTT. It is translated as CATSEPGASNQPQHF.

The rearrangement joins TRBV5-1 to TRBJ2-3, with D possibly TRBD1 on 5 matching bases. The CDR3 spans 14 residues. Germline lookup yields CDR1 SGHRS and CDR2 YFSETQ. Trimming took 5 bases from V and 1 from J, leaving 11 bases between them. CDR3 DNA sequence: TGCGCCAGCAGAGGGGTAGGGGGCACAGATACGCAGTATTTT. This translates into CASRGVGGTDTQYF.

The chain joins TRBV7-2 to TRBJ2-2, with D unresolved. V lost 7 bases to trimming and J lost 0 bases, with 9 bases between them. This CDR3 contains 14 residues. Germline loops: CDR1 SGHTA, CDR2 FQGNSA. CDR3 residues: CASKRQANTGELFF. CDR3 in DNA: TGTGCCAGCAAACGACAAGCGAACACCGGGGAGCTGTTTTTT.

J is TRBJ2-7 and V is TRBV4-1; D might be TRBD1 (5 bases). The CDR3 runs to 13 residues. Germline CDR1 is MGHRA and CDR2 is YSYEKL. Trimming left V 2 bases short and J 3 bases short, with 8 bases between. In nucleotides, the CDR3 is TGCGCCAGCAGCCAAATAGGGGTCTACGAGCAGTACTTC. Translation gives CASSQIGVYEQYF.

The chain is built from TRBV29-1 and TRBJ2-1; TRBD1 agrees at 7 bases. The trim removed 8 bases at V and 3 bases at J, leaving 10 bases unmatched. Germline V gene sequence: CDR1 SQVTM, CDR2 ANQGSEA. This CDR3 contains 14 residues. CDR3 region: CSLSVRDSYNEQFF. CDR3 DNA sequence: TGCAGCCTCTCTGTAAGGGACAGCTACAATGAGCAGTTCTTC.

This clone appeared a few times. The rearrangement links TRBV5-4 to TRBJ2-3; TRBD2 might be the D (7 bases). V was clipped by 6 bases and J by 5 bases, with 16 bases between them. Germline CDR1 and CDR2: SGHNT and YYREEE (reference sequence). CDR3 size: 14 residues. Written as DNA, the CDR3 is TGTGCCAGCACTCCCTGGGGGGGCCAAGATACGCAGTATTTT. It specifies CASTPWGGQDTQYF.

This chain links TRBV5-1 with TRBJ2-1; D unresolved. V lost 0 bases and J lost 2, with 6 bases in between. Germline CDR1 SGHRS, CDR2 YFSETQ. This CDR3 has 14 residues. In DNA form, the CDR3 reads TGCGCCAGCAGCTTGGAACAGCCCTACAATGAGCAGTTCTTC. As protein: CASSLEQPYNEQFF.

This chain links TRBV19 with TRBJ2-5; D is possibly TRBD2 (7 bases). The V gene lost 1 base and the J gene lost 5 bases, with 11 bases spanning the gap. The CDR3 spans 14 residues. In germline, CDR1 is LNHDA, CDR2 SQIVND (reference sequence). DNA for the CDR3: TGTGCCAGTAGTATAGGGGGGGGCCTCGAGACCCAGTACTTC. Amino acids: CASSIGGGLETQYF.

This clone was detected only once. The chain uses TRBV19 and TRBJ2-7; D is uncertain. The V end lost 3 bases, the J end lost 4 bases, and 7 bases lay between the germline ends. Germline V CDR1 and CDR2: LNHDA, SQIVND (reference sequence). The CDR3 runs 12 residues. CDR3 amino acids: CASSIGGYEQYF. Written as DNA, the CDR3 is TGTGCCAGTAGTATCGGCGGATACGAGCAGTACTTC.

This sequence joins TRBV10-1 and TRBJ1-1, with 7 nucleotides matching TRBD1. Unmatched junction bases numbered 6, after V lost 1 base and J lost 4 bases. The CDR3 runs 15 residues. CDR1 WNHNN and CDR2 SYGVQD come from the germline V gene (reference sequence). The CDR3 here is CASSEFGQGGTEAFF. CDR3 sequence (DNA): TGCGCCAGCAGTGAGTTCGGGCAGGGGGGCACTGAAGCTTTCTTT.

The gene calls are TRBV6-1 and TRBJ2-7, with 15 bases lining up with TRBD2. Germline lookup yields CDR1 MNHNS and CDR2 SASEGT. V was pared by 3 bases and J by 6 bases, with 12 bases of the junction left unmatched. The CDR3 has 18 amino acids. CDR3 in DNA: TGTGCCAGCAGTGACCCCGGACTAGCGGGGGGGCCCGGTGCCGAGCAGTACTTC. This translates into CASSDPGLAGGPGAEQYF.